The 6 T cell receptor beta chains presented below share a single source sample, sequenced in a study of T cell repertoires in cytomegalovirus infection. No antigens are known for them. TCRdb re-called the reads with MiXCR, one entry per CDR3 protein. The sample consists of 800,000 to 950,000 distinct CDR3 sequences, 30% to 35% of them appearing once. Sample: cultured CD8+ T cells from PBMCs, taken from culture after CMV antigen stimulation. These receptors originate from a human donor in good health (CMV status not recorded). Some clones in this sample may be carry-over from other donors' samples.

V usage is TRBV5-1 and J usage is TRBJ1-1, with D perhaps TRBD1 (5 bases). The V end was cut by 4 bases, the J end by 6 bases, with 19 bases between. The CDR3 length is 15 residues. CDR1 SGHRS and CDR2 YFSETQ come from the germline V gene. The CDR3: CASSALAGRSAEAFF. CDR3 DNA sequence: TGCGCCAGCAGCGCCCTCGCAGGGAGGTCGGCTGAAGCTTTCTTT.

This clonotype was counted at least ten times. The CDR3 loop reads CASSQDPGPRRVETQYF. CDR3 sequence (DNA): TGCGCCAGCAGCCAAGATCCGGGACCCCGGAGGGTAGAGACCCAGTACTTC. The J gene is TRBJ2-5, the V gene TRBV4-3, with TRBD2 as a possible D gene (6 bases). The germline V gene encodes CDR1 LGHNA and CDR2 YSLEER. CDR3 length: 17 amino acids. V lost 0 bases and J 4 bases, leaving 18 bases between the germline ends.

This clonotype was recorded a few times. The chain recombines TRBV19 with TRBJ2-3; D unresolved. V lost 3 bases, J lost 0 bases, and 10 bases lay in between. Germline CDR1 reads LNHDA; CDR2 reads SQIVND (reference sequence). This CDR3 comprises 15 residues. In DNA form, the CDR3 reads TGTGCCAGTAGTATCAGCGTTCTCAGCACAGATACGCAGTATTTT. Amino acids: CASSISVLSTDTQYF.

The rearrangement links TRBV6-2 or TRBV6-3 to TRBJ1-1, with D possibly matching TRBD1 (5 bases). V lost 1 base to trimming and J lost 8 bases, with 11 bases between them. This CDR3 contains 13 residues. Per the germline V gene, CDR1 is MNHEY and CDR2 is SVGEGT. The CDR3 reads CASSYLQAGEAFF. CDR3 DNA sequence: TGTGCCAGCAGTTACTTGCAGGCAGGGGAAGCTTTCTTT.

The chain combines TRBV12-3 or TRBV12-4 with TRBJ2-1; 9 bases are shared with TRBD1. This CDR3 is 16 amino acids long. V dropped 5 bases and J dropped 4; count of bases not matched to a gene: 9. CDR3 DNA: TGTGCCAGCAGTCTGAGACAGGGGGGGCCATACAATGAGCAGTTCTTC. Its translation: CASSLRQGGPYNEQFF.

This clonotype was seen ten or more times. This chain uses TRBV7-6 with TRBJ1-2; maybe TRBD1 (6 bases). Germline CDR1 and CDR2: SGHVS and FNYEAQ. V shed 2 bases and J shed 3 bases, with 10 bases lying between them. The CDR3 covers 14 residues. CDR3 in amino acids: CASSLQAGDYGYTF. In nucleotides, the CDR3 is TGTGCCAGCAGCTTACAGGCAGGGGACTATGGCTACACCTTC.